Listed here is a single T cell receptor (beta chain). TCRdb processed the 5' RACE reads anew with MiXCR; each CDR3 protein has one entry. The sample records around 120,000 distinct CDR3 sequences, around 13% being singletons. The data originate from a study of CD8 T cells in ankylosing spondylitis. This CDR3 spans 16 amino acids. The germline CDR1 and CDR2 sequences are SNHLY and FYNNEI. V was clipped by 2 bases and J by 5 bases; unmatched bases: 7. The genes are TRBV2 and TRBJ2-5; 11 bases map to TRBD2. This receptor was taken from a female donor with ankylosing spondylitis or in good health (not recorded which). Sequencing was done on a sample of blood, either unsorted or a sorted T cell fraction (not recorded which). DNA for the CDR3: TGTGCCAGCAGTGAAATTAGCGGGAGGGCCTTGGAGACCCAGTACTTC. It specifies CASSEISGRALETQYF.